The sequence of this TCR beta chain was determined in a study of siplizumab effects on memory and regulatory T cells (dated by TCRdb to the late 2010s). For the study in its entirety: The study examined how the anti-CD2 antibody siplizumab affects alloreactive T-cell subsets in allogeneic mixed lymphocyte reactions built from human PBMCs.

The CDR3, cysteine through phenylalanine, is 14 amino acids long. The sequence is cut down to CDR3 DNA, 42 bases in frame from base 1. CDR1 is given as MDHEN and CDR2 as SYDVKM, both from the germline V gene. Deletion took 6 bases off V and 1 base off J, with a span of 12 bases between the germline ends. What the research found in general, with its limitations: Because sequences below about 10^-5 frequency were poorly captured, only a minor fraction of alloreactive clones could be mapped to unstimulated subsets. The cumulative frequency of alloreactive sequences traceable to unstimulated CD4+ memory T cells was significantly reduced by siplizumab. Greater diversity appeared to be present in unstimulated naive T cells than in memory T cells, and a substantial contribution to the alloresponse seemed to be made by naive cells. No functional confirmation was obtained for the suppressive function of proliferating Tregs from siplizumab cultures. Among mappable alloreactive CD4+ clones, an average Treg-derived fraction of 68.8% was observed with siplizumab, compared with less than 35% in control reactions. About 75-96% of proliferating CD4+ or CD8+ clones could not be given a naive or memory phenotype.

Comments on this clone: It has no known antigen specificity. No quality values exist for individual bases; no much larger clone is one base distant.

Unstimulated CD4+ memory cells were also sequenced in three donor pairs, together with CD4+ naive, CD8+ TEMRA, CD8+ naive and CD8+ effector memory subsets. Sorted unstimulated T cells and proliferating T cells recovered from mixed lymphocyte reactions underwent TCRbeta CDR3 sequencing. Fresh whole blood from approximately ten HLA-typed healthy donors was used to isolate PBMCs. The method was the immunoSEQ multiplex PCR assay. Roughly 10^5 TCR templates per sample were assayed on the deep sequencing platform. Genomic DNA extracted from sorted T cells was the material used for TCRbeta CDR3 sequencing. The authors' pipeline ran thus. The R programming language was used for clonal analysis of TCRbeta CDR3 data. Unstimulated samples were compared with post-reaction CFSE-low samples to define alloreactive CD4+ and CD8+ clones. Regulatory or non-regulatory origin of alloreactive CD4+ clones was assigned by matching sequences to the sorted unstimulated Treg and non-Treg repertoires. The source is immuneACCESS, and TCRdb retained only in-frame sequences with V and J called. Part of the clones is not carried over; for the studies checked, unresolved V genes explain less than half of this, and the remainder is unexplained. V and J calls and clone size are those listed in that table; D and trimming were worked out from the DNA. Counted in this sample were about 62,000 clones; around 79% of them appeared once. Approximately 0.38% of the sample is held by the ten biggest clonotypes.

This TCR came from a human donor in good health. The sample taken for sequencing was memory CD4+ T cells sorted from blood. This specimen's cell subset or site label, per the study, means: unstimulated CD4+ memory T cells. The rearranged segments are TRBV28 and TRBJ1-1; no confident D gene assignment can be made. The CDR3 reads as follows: CASSPLNRNTEAFF. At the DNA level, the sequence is TGTGCCAGCAGCCCCTTAAACAGGAACACTGAAGCTTTCTTT.